A selection of T cell receptor beta chains follows, all from one sample in a study of neurological immune-mediated disorders. TCRdb independently ran MiXCR on the 5' RACE reads; one entry per CDR3 protein. Among over 35,000 distinct CDR3 sequences listed, approximately 2.4% were seen once. The specimen was PBMCs. The receptors were sampled from a man aged 50-59 years with multiple sclerosis. Both conserved end residues are part of each CDR3. The order of the fields is clone size, V gene, J gene, D gene, CDR3 protein, CDR3 DNA. A D gene is named only where the DNA matches it firmly. The size entry is marked missing in some rows and otherwise reads once, few, many or a size class.

abundance: many
v_gene: TRBV20-1
j_gene: TRBJ2-7
d_gene: NA
CDR3aa: CSARDRGELRVHEQYF
CDR3nt: TGCAGTGCTAGAGATCGCGGGGAACTTAGGGTCCACGAGCAGTACTTC

abundance: few
v_gene: TRBV10-3
j_gene: TRBJ2-7
d_gene: TRBD2
CDR3aa: CAISPSGGGEQYF
CDR3nt: TGTGCCATCAGCCCTAGCGGGGGTGGAGAGCAGTACTTC

abundance: many
v_gene: TRBV19
j_gene: TRBJ1-4
d_gene: NA
CDR3aa: CASSSAGDTNEKLFF
CDR3nt: TGTGCCAGTAGTTCAGCAGGCGATACTAATGAAAAACTGTTTTTT

abundance: many
v_gene: TRBV20-1
j_gene: TRBJ1-6
d_gene: NA
CDR3aa: CSAPQGGGDSPLHF
CDR3nt: TGCAGTGCTCCCCAGGGTGGAGGGGATTCACCCCTCCACTTT

abundance: many
v_gene: TRBV7-2
j_gene: TRBJ2-2
d_gene: TRBD2
CDR3aa: CASSHRLAGRTGELFF
CDR3nt: TGTGCCAGCAGCCACCGACTAGCGGGGCGGACCGGGGAGCTGTTTTTT

abundance: many
v_gene: TRBV12-3/TRBV12-4
j_gene: TRBJ1-5
d_gene: NA
CDR3aa: CASSLEAGGQPQHF
CDR3nt: TGTGCCAGCAGTTTAGAGGCTGGGGGTCAGCCCCAGCATTTT

abundance: many
v_gene: TRBV15
j_gene: TRBJ2-1
d_gene: TRBD1
CDR3aa: CATNPGQGLYNEQFF
CDR3nt: TGTGCCACCAACCCGGGACAGGGCCTTTACAATGAGCAGTTCTTC

abundance: many
v_gene: TRBV20-1
j_gene: TRBJ2-2
d_gene: NA
CDR3aa: CSARDPRQGGPGELFF
CDR3nt: TGCAGTGCTAGAGATCCCAGGCAGGGGGGGCCCGGGGAGCTGTTTTTT

abundance: many
v_gene: TRBV15
j_gene: TRBJ2-4
d_gene: TRBD2
CDR3aa: CATSRELAGGRNIQYF
CDR3nt: TGTGCCACCAGCAGGGAACTAGCGGGGGGCCGAAACATTCAGTACTTC

abundance: many
v_gene: TRBV4-1
j_gene: TRBJ2-5
d_gene: NA
CDR3aa: CASSQVLETQYF
CDR3nt: TGCGCCAGCAGCCAAGTTTTGGAGACCCAGTACTTC

abundance: many
v_gene: TRBV20-1
j_gene: TRBJ2-3
d_gene: NA
CDR3aa: CSARETGRDTQYF
CDR3nt: TGCAGTGCTAGAGAAACAGGGCGGGATACGCAGTATTTT

abundance: many
v_gene: TRBV7-2
j_gene: TRBJ1-1
d_gene: NA
CDR3aa: CASSLRSVGNTEAFF
CDR3nt: TGTGCCAGCAGCTTAAGGAGTGTGGGGAACACTGAAGCTTTCTTT

abundance: many
v_gene: TRBV20-1
j_gene: TRBJ1-1
d_gene: TRBD1
CDR3aa: CSARTGGGDTEAFF
CDR3nt: TGCAGTGCTAGGACAGGGGGAGGTGACACTGAAGCTTTCTTT

abundance: many
v_gene: TRBV20-1
j_gene: TRBJ1-4
d_gene: TRBD1
CDR3aa: CSVPTMPGQGVGEKLFF
CDR3nt: TGCAGTGTCCCCACTATGCCGGGACAGGGGGTGGGTGAAAAACTGTTTTTT

abundance: NA
v_gene: TRBV7-8
j_gene: TRBJ2-7
d_gene: TRBD1
CDR3aa: CASSLSTGFSEQYF
CDR3nt: TGTGCCAGCAGCCTCTCGACAGGGTTCAGCGAGCAGTACTTC

abundance: many
v_gene: TRBV5-1
j_gene: TRBJ1-1
d_gene: NA
CDR3aa: CASSFGDSPGAFF
CDR3nt: TGCGCCAGCAGCTTTGGGGACTCCCCGGGAGCTTTCTTT

abundance: many
v_gene: TRBV4-3
j_gene: TRBJ1-2
d_gene: NA
CDR3aa: CASSQEGNHYGYTF
CDR3nt: TGCGCCAGCAGCCAAGAAGGGAATCACTATGGCTACACCTTC